This TCR beta chain originates from a study of T cells in localized non-small cell lung cancer. Whole-study results and caveats: For the top 100 tumor clones, a median roughly 56 also appeared in adjacent lung.

Clones were sequenced by immunoSEQ multiplex PCR, and TCRdb holds only the in-frame ones, with some missing. The table includes around 64,000 clones, 85% to 90% detected once. The germline V gene has CDR1 ENHRY and CDR2 SYGVKD. There are 14 residues in the CDR3. Trimming removed 2 bases at V and 0 bases at J, with 8 bases between. Of note for this clone: What it binds is unknown.

Source: peripheral blood, taken before any cancer treatment. The rearrangement links TRBV10-3 to TRBJ2-7, with no clear D. The receptor was isolated from a man aged 40-75 years with stage I squamous cell lung carcinoma. CDR3 sequence reads: CAISEGVFSYEQYF. In DNA, the CDR3 is TGTGCCATCAGTGAGGGGGTGTTCTCCTACGAGCAGTACTTC.